A selection of T cell receptor beta chains follows, all from one sample in a study of CD8 T cells in ankylosing spondylitis. Each CDR3 protein gets one entry after TCRdb re-called the 5' RACE reads with MiXCR. The table includes some 840,000 distinct CDR3 sequences, 12% detected once. Sequences were obtained from blood, either unsorted or a sorted T cell fraction (not recorded which). These TCRs come from a male donor with ankylosing spondylitis. CDR3s leave out the opening cysteine and the closing phenylalanine or tryptophan. Fields, in order: clone size, V gene, J gene, CDR3 protein. Expanded clones are given a class, and other clones once, few, many or no size at all.

>-|TRBV6-5|TRBJ2-3
ASSYSGLAEGDTQY
>few|TRBV20-1|TRBJ1-5
SAVYRAGYSNQPQH
>many|TRBV11-2|TRBJ2-2
ASSRRTSGRATGTGELF
>few|TRBV18|TRBJ1-1
ASSPSVMGTEAF
>-|TRBV5-1|TRBJ2-1
ASSWGLAGGPLYNEQF
>-|TRBV9|TRBJ1-2
ASTADRTHVTGFNGYT
>many|TRBV29-1|TRBJ2-5
SVDRGAETQY
>few|TRBV9|TRBJ2-1
ASSVGVGTPGQF
>-|TRBV6-5|TRBJ1-3
ASSYSAGTVGNTIY
>few|TRBV20-1|TRBJ2-5
SARNRMGTQY
>many|TRBV20-1|TRBJ1-1
SARDLSRAGDTEAF
>many|TRBV20-1|TRBJ1-2
SARNGRDYGYT
>-|TRBV7-2|TRBJ2-1
ASSLGAGGLNEQF
>few|TRBV6-5|TRBJ1-2
ASSYQGARANYGYT
>-|TRBV20-1|TRBJ2-1
SARVPLAGGYNEQF
>-|TRBV6-2/TRBV6-3|TRBJ2-1
ASSRGGLGYEQF
>many|TRBV10-3|TRBJ2-1
AISDYGTSGRGSYNEQF
>few|TRBV19|TRBJ2-7
ASRDRGEQY
>few|TRBV27|TRBJ1-2
ASSLYRGGAGYT
>many|TRBV20-1|TRBJ2-1
SGGLAEIYNEQF
>few|TRBV20-1|TRBJ2-7
SASGTNLYEQY
>-|TRBV7-9|TRBJ1-6
ASSTTGRGSPLH
>many|TRBV6-1|TRBJ1-2
ASSPGQINYGYT
>-|TRBV7-2|TRBJ1-4
ASSLSGEDEKLF
>-|TRBV10-3|TRBJ2-6
AISESGAGANVLT
>-|TRBV6-6|TRBJ2-2
ASSRFDGELF
>-|TRBV2|TRBJ2-5
ASSQQGNQETQY
>-|TRBV2|TRBJ2-4
ASAGDTNIQY
>few|TRBV5-1|TRBJ2-3
ASSLRGAGGQGYTQY
>few|TRBV20-1|TRBJ1-6
SARDWEGGVGSPLH
>few|TRBV12-3/TRBV12-4|TRBJ1-5
ASSLGREGGQPQH
>few|TRBV6-2/TRBV6-3|TRBJ1-1
ASSYGRVNTEAF
>-|TRBV10-3|TRBJ2-3
AISEASGGDTDTQY
>few|TRBV20-1|TRBJ1-5
SALPRGNQPQH
>many|TRBV29-1|TRBJ2-7
SVGGGRIEYEQY